The 32 T cell receptor beta chains below all came from one sample that was sequenced in a study of PD-1 blockade in classical Hodgkin lymphoma. Every single patient, without exception, relapsed after autologous stem cell transplantation, and brentuximab vedotin exposure varied. The data were produced by immunoSEQ multiplex PCR, yet TCRdb's version contains in-frame clones alone and is incomplete. The top ten hold 16% of the sample, which has 53,000 or so clones, over 75% seen once. The input for sequencing was peripheral blood mononuclear cells (PBMCs), taken at baseline. The source is a human donor with classical Hodgkin lymphoma.

The rearrangement joins TRBV27 to TRBJ1-3; no clear D. The V end was cut by 2 bases, the J end by 3 bases, with 11 bases between. Germline lookup yields CDR1 MNHEY and CDR2 SMNVEV (reference sequence). The CDR3 covers 15 residues. Here the CDR3 reads CASSLRGYGGNTIYF. The DNA of the CDR3 is TGTGCCAGCAGTTTACGAGGGTATGGTGGAAACACCATATATTTT.

This clone has only one observation. Here the CDR3 DNA reads TGCGCCAGCAGCCTGGGACGGGGAGCCTACGAGCAGTACGTC. Amino acid sequence: CASSLGRGAYEQYV. This chain links TRBV4-1 with TRBJ2-7; either TRBD1 or TRBD2 may fit D (5 bases each). Per the germline V gene, CDR1 is MGHRA and CDR2 is YSYEKL. This CDR3 spans 14 amino acids. V lost 4 bases, J lost 2 bases, and 12 bases lay in between.

V is TRBV5-1 and J is TRBJ1-4; D is unresolved. Germline V gene data show CDR1 as SGHRS and CDR2 as YFSETQ. The CDR3 loop spans 14 amino acids. Deletions cut 5 bases from V and 4 bases from J, with 12 bases between. The CDR3 DNA reads TGCGCCAGCAGACCCGACGGATATAATGAAAAACTGTTTTTT. Translating it yields CASRPDGYNEKLFF.

The chain joins TRBV7-8 to TRBJ1-1, with D possibly matching TRBD1 (6 bases). The CDR3 is 15 residues long. V was cut by 4 bases and J by 3 bases, with 15 bases left in between. The germline V gene has CDR1 SGHVS and CDR2 FQNEAQ. The DNA of the CDR3 is TGTGCCAGCAGCTCCAGACAGGCCCGAGACACTGAAGCTTTCTTT. It specifies CASSSRQARDTEAFF.

The CDR3 loop reads CASSVQGRVFTGELFF. CDR3 nucleotide sequence: TGTGCCAGCAGCGTTCAGGGAAGGGTGTTCACCGGGGAGCTGTTTTTT. The chain links TRBV9 to TRBJ2-2; D possibly corresponds to TRBD1 (5 bases). Trimming cost V 2 bases and J 4 bases, with 15 bases left between them. The germline V gene encodes CDR1 SGDLS and CDR2 YYNGEE. The CDR3 is made up of 16 amino acids.

The V gene is TRBV7-9, the J gene TRBJ2-3, with D tentatively TRBD2 (6 bases). Germline V gene lookup returns CDR1 SEHNR and CDR2 FQNEAQ (reference sequence). V dropped 4 bases and J dropped 0 bases, with 14 bases sitting between them. The CDR3 loop spans 16 amino acids. CDR3 loop: CASSSQTSLSTDTQYF. Written as DNA, the CDR3 is TGTGCCAGCAGCTCCCAAACTAGCCTTAGCACAGATACGCAGTATTTT.

The gene calls are TRBV5-1 and TRBJ2-1, with 8 positions matching TRBD2. The junction had 8 bases not matched to a gene; V was cut back by 4 bases and J by 2 bases. Germline assignment: CDR1 SGHRS and CDR2 YFSETQ. The CDR3 extends over 16 amino acids. DNA for the CDR3: TGCGCCAGCAGCACCCTACTAGCGGTTACCTACAATGAGCAGTTCTTC. Translation gives CASSTLLAVTYNEQFF.

This clone was seen just once. This chain uses TRBV7-9 with TRBJ2-7; TRBD1 is a possible D gene (5 bases). Germline CDR1 and CDR2: SEHNR and FQNEAQ (reference sequence). The ends were cut back, 2 bases at V and 6 bases at J, with 14 bases in the middle. The CDR3 contains 14 residues. DNA of the CDR3: TGTGCCAGCAGCTTACAGAGCCAAAGGGGCGAGCAGTACTTC. The encoded protein is CASSLQSQRGEQYF.

This clone was seen only once. The chain joins TRBV19 to TRBJ1-4; weak D call: TRBD1 (5 bases). This CDR3 contains 20 residues. Germline CDR1 reads LNHDA; CDR2 reads SQIVND (reference sequence). The V end was cut by 0 bases, the J end by 0 bases, with 20 bases between. In DNA form, the CDR3 reads TGTGCCAGTAGTATAGACCCACTAGGGACCCACACTGCAACTAATGAAAAACTGTTTTTT. Protein sequence: CASSIDPLGTHTATNEKLFF.

This clone was seen once. The chain joins TRBV2 to TRBJ2-7, with TRBD2 matching over 8 bases. The V gene end was trimmed by 1 base and the J gene end by 3 bases; junction bases not matched to a gene: 5. Germline lookup yields CDR1 SNHLY and CDR2 FYNNEI. This CDR3 is 15 amino acids long. DNA for the CDR3: TGTGCCAGCAGTGAAGGGCTAGCGGGTCTCTACGAGCAGTACTTC. Its translation is CASSEGLAGLYEQYF.

The rearrangement joins TRBV29-1 to TRBJ1-2; D possibly corresponds to TRBD1 (5 bases). V was trimmed by 6 bases and J by 2 bases, leaving 13 bases between them. This CDR3 is built from 13 residues. Germline CDR1 SQVTM, CDR2 ANQGSEA. The CDR3 protein is CSVPGGLNYGYTF. Written as DNA, the CDR3 is TGCAGCGTCCCTGGGGGGTTGAACTATGGCTACACCTTC.

This clone was found once. The chain joins TRBV7-9 to TRBJ2-7; tentative D call: TRBD1 (6 bases). V was clipped by 1 base and J by 2 bases, with 15 bases between them. The germline V gene encodes CDR1 SEHNR and CDR2 FQNEAQ (reference sequence). This CDR3 region has 16 residues. Here the CDR3 DNA reads TGTGCCAGCAGCTTAGTGGCCGGGACAAGAGCCTACGAGCAGTACTTC. Translating it yields CASSLVAGTRAYEQYF.

This sequence joins TRBV30 and TRBJ2-7; D gene uncertain. The CDR3 runs to 14 residues. Germline loops: CDR1 GTSNPN, CDR2 SVGIG (reference sequence). Between the trimmed V and J ends, which lost 0 bases and 7 bases, there was a span of 16 bases. The CDR3: CAWSVGPVAREQYV. The DNA for the CDR3 is TGTGCCTGGAGTGTAGGGCCAGTAGCTCGTGAGCAGTACGTC.

The sample holds one count of this clone. V usage is TRBV15 and J usage is TRBJ2-3; the D gene is possibly TRBD1 (6 bases). The V gene's germline CDR1 is LNHNV and CDR2 YYDKDF (reference sequence). CDR3 size: 16 residues. Trimming stripped 0 bases from V and 2 bases from J, with 12 bases between. CDR3 sequence (DNA): TGTGCCACCAGCAGAGAAGGCAGGGGACACACAGATACGCAGTATTTT. Its translation: CATSREGRGHTDTQYF.

The chain couples TRBV11-2 to TRBJ2-7; the match to TRBD2 covers 7 bases. This CDR3 contains 16 residues. Germline loops: CDR1 SGHAT, CDR2 FQNNGV. After removal of 0 bases from V and 0 bases from J, the junction contained 5 bases not matched to a gene. CDR3 DNA: TGTGCCAGCAGCTTAGACAAGGGCGGGAGCTCCTACGAGCAGTACTTC. Protein product: CASSLDKGGSSYEQYF.

V usage is TRBV5-1 and J usage is TRBJ2-1; D possibly uses TRBD1 or TRBD2 (6 bases each). V was clipped by 3 bases and J by 5 bases, with 33 bases between them. CDR3 length: 21 amino acids. CDR1 SGHRS and CDR2 YFSETQ come from the germline V gene. CDR3 DNA sequence: TGCGCCAGCAGCTATCCTAAGGGGGGATTCCTCGAATTTCTCAAAGACAATGAGCAGTTCTTC. Protein sequence: CASSYPKGGFLEFLKDNEQFF.

This clone has only a few counts. This chain joins TRBV6-6 and TRBJ1-5; weak D call: TRBD1 (6 bases). CDR1 is MNHNY and CDR2 is SVGAGI in the germline V gene (reference sequence). CDR3 size: 12 residues. V lost 2 bases and J 8 bases, leaving 7 bases between the germline ends. CDR3 protein: CASSYGGEPQHF. The CDR3 DNA follows: TGTGCCAGCAGTTACGGGGGCGAGCCCCAGCATTTT.

V is TRBV19 and J is TRBJ2-1; no firm D call. The germline gives CDR1 LNHDA, CDR2 SQIVND (reference sequence). Trimming left V 7 bases short and J 2 bases short, with 12 bases between. The CDR3 is 14 residues long. The DNA for the CDR3 is TGTGCCAGTATCCCCCCAGGACCCTACAATGAGCAGTTCTTC. Its translation: CASIPPGPYNEQFF.

The genes are TRBV6-6 and TRBJ2-1, with 7 bases lining up with TRBD2. Germline V gives CDR1 MNHNY, CDR2 SVGAGI (reference sequence). The CDR3 consists of 16 residues. V lost 5 bases, J lost 7 bases, and 14 bases stayed unmatched. The CDR3 DNA reads as TGTGCCAGCAGTACCCGGTTCGCGGGAGAAATTAATGAGCAGTTCTTC. It codes for CASSTRFAGEINEQFF.

The chain combines TRBV5-1 with TRBJ1-1; D is possibly TRBD1 (5 bases). CDR3 length: 13 residues. The V end was cut by 4 bases, the J end by 0 bases, with 7 bases between. Looked up from germline, CDR1 is SGHRS and CDR2 is YFSETQ. As DNA, the CDR3 is TGCGCCAGCAGCGGGGCTGTGAACACTGAAGCTTTCTTT. Encoded protein: CASSGAVNTEAFF.

The rearrangement links TRBV19 to TRBJ2-2; D gene uncertain. V lost 7 bases and J lost 8, with 29 bases in between. The CDR3 extends over 18 amino acids. The germline gives CDR1 LNHDA, CDR2 SQIVND (reference sequence). The CDR3 DNA is TGTGCCAGTACCCCGACCCCGGGCAGCGTCCTTACGTTAGGGGAGCTGTTTTTT. Residues: CASTPTPGSVLTLGELFF.

This chain connects TRBV6-5 to TRBJ2-1, with D possibly TRBD2 on 5 matching bases. V was shortened by 2 bases and J by 0 bases, with 8 bases between the two germline ends. Germline-derived CDR1 and CDR2 are MNHEY and SVGAGI. The CDR3 is 15 amino acids. The CDR3: CASSYEGSSYNEQFF. CDR3 nucleotides: TGTGCCAGCAGTTACGAGGGAAGCTCCTACAATGAGCAGTTCTTC.

This sequence joins TRBV5-1 and TRBJ1-5; D possibly corresponds to TRBD1 (6 bases). Trimming removed 2 bases from V and 3 bases from J, with 12 bases in between. There are 15 residues in the CDR3. Germline assignment: CDR1 SGHRS and CDR2 YFSETQ. The CDR3 DNA reads as TGCGCCAGCAGCTTACTAGGACAGAACAATCAGCCCCAGCATTTT. Protein: CASSLLGQNNQPQHF.

The chain carries TRBV7-6 and TRBJ2-7, with a weak D call TRBD1 (5 bases). Germline V lookup: CDR1 SGHVS, CDR2 FNYEAQ. Trimming pared 1 base from V and 5 bases from J, leaving 15 bases between. The length of the CDR3 is 15 residues. CDR3 loop: CASSLGAPGSNEQYF. For the CDR3, the DNA is TGTGCCAGCAGCTTAGGGGCCCCAGGGTCCAACGAGCAGTACTTC.

On this clone: The same CDR3 also results from other DNA sequences found in this sample. This chain connects TRBV25-1 to TRBJ2-5; D is perhaps TRBD2 (5 bases). Germline V gene sequence: CDR1 MGHDK, CDR2 SYGVNS. V lost 6 bases and J lost 1, with 9 bases in between. The CDR3 sequence is 13 residues long. The CDR3 here is CASSLGVQETQYF. The CDR3 region has the DNA TGTGCCAGCAGCCTGGGAGTCCAAGAGACCCAGTACTTC.

The V call is TRBV6-5, the J call TRBJ2-1; 14 nucleotides match TRBD2. Germline V lookup: CDR1 MNHEY, CDR2 SVGAGI. V was pared by 7 bases and J by 6 bases, with 5 bases of the junction left unmatched. The CDR3 contains 15 residues. The CDR3 nucleotides are TGTGCCAGCACCCGAGGGACTAGCGGGAGCAATGAGCAGTTCTTC. This gives the protein CASTRGTSGSNEQFF.

The chain recombines TRBV6-4 with TRBJ2-2; D is possibly TRBD2 (5 bases). Looked up from germline, CDR1 is MRHNA and CDR2 is SNTAGT. This CDR3 region has 16 residues. Trimming removed 4 bases at V and 3 bases at J, with 15 bases between. The CDR3 DNA sequence: TGTGCCAGCAGTGGGATGGGGAGCACGGACACCGGGGAGCTGTTTTTT. It specifies CASSGMGSTDTGELFF.

The chain combines TRBV5-1 with TRBJ2-3; 8 nucleotides line up with TRBD2. The CDR3 is made up of 17 amino acids. V lost 0 bases to trimming and J lost 0 bases; unmatched junction nucleotides: 6. Germline V gene lookup returns CDR1 SGHRS and CDR2 YFSETQ. The CDR3 loop reads CASSLALADSSTDTQYF. The CDR3 nucleotides read TGCGCCAGCAGCTTGGCACTAGCGGACTCTAGCACAGATACGCAGTATTTT.

The chain combines TRBV11-2 with TRBJ2-7, with a tentative D call TRBD1 (5 bases). CDR3 length: 17 residues. Germline V gives CDR1 SGHAT, CDR2 FQNNGV. V was pared by 1 base and J by 1 base, with 17 bases between. CDR3 in DNA: TGTGCCAGCAGCTTAGGCTCTTGGGGCCGTACTTCCTACGAGCAGTACTTC. Its translation: CASSLGSWGRTSYEQYF. Complete variable domain (other parts from reference TRBV11-2 and TRBJ2-7): EAGVAQSPRYKIIEKRQSVAFWCNPISGHATLYWYQQILGQGPKLLIQFQNNGVVDDSQLPKDRFSAERLKGVDSTLKIQPAKLEDSAVYLCASSLGSWGRTSYEQYFGPGTRLTVT.

In this sample, this clone turned up once. The chain has TRBV2 and TRBJ2-4; tentatively, D is TRBD1 or TRBD2 (6 bases each). Germline CDR1 SNHLY, CDR2 FYNNEI. The germline V and J ends were trimmed by 4 bases and 5 bases, with 24 bases remaining between them. The CDR3 is 18 residues long. The chain's CDR3 is CASSGAGQSLASQNIQYF. CDR3 DNA: TGTGCCAGCAGTGGGGCAGGACAGAGCCTAGCGTCCCAAAACATTCAGTACTTC. Variable domain in full (rest from reference TRBV2 and TRBJ2-4): EPEVTQTPSHQVTQMGQEVILRCVPISNHLYFYWYRQILGQKVEFLVSFYNNEISEKSEIFDDQFSVERPDGSNFTLKIRSTKLEDSAMYFCASSGAGQSLASQNIQYFGAGTRLSVL.

The V and J genes are TRBV5-8 and TRBJ2-5; D perhaps matches TRBD1 (6 bases). Germline V gene data show CDR1 as SGHTS and CDR2 as YDEGEE. This CDR3 spans 13 amino acids. V lost 5 bases and J 5 bases, leaving 13 bases between the germline ends. As DNA, the CDR3 is TGTGCCAGCAGGCCTCAGGGGTTCGAGACCCAGTACTTC. Protein: CASRPQGFETQYF.

The chain employs TRBV10-3 and TRBJ1-3, with 8 bases matching TRBD1. Per germline, CDR1 ENHRY and CDR2 SYGVKD. Germline trimming cut 9 bases from V and 0 bases from J; bases unmatched to any gene: 7. This CDR3 is built from 15 residues. In DNA form, the CDR3 reads TGTGCCATTTCAGGGGGCATGAGCTCTGGAAACACCATATATTTT. Residues: CAISGGMSSGNTIYF.